These T cell receptor beta chains were read from a single sample in a study of pediatric ulcerative colitis. Repertoires were generated with immunoSEQ multiplex PCR, while TCRdb's copy carries only in-frame clones and drops some. The repertoire holds roughly 37,000 clones, with less than 85% as singletons. Sequenced input: blood. Receptors originate from a girl aged 5 to 17 with moderate ulcerative colitis. Both conserved end residues are part of each CDR3. Fields, in order: V gene, J gene, CDR3 protein.

v_gene: TRBV2
j_gene: TRBJ1-5
CDR3aa: CASSRDSLRSTQPQHF

v_gene: TRBV7-9
j_gene: TRBJ1-5
CDR3aa: CASSLGGQGTNQPQHF

v_gene: TRBV19
j_gene: TRBJ2-7
CDR3aa: CASSMGGTGSYEQYF

v_gene: TRBV28
j_gene: TRBJ2-3
CDR3aa: CASSPGQGNTDTQYF

v_gene: TRBV2
j_gene: TRBJ2-5
CDR3aa: CASSEGVVLYWETQYF

v_gene: TRBV4-3
j_gene: TRBJ2-3
CDR3aa: CASSQEVFVGGDTQYF

v_gene: TRBV5-6
j_gene: TRBJ2-7
CDR3aa: CASSLARYEQYF

v_gene: TRBV6-4
j_gene: TRBJ2-7
CDR3aa: CASSDSSRNPYEQYF

v_gene: TRBV4-3
j_gene: TRBJ1-2
CDR3aa: CASSQDWGTGVPYTF

v_gene: TRBV6-1
j_gene: TRBJ2-7
CDR3aa: CATRFQGHEQYF

v_gene: TRBV5-1
j_gene: TRBJ2-7
CDR3aa: CASSRQGDSYEQYF

v_gene: TRBV19
j_gene: TRBJ2-7
CDR3aa: CASSQGGTPYEQYF

v_gene: TRBV6-1
j_gene: TRBJ1-6
CDR3aa: CASSADQVGSPLHF

v_gene: TRBV27
j_gene: TRBJ2-1
CDR3aa: CASRQIYNEQFF

v_gene: TRBV25-1
j_gene: TRBJ2-2
CDR3aa: CASSQGWTGELFF

v_gene: TRBV6-5
j_gene: TRBJ1-2
CDR3aa: CASSYSHPGGYTF

v_gene: TRBV7-2
j_gene: TRBJ1-3
CDR3aa: CASSILRTVSGNTIYF

v_gene: TRBV20-1
j_gene: TRBJ1-1
CDR3aa: CSATEWAEAFF

v_gene: TRBV4-1
j_gene: TRBJ2-3
CDR3aa: CASSQDWGAVDTQYF

v_gene: TRBV5-1
j_gene: TRBJ1-1
CDR3aa: CASRQGNTEAFF

v_gene: TRBV29-1
j_gene: TRBJ1-1
CDR3aa: CSARDRGLTAFF

v_gene: TRBV19
j_gene: TRBJ2-1
CDR3aa: CASSIGGYNEQFF

v_gene: TRBV11-1
j_gene: TRBJ2-3
CDR3aa: CASSHRTGGSTDTQYF

v_gene: TRBV5-6
j_gene: TRBJ1-1
CDR3aa: CASSRRLYGAFF

v_gene: TRBV28
j_gene: TRBJ1-5
CDR3aa: CASSVGLRSNQPQHF

v_gene: TRBV5-8
j_gene: TRBJ1-1
CDR3aa: CASNMDRGDTEAFF

v_gene: TRBV5-8
j_gene: TRBJ1-1
CDR3aa: CASSRKDRANTEAFF

v_gene: TRBV6-5
j_gene: TRBJ1-2
CDR3aa: CASSDQGIYGYTF

v_gene: TRBV9
j_gene: TRBJ1-5
CDR3aa: CASSVGRGPKPQHF

v_gene: TRBV4-1
j_gene: TRBJ2-7
CDR3aa: CASSPHSASVPPEQYF

v_gene: TRBV10-3
j_gene: TRBJ2-1
CDR3aa: CAITGGPAEQFF

v_gene: TRBV27
j_gene: TRBJ1-1
CDR3aa: CASRRTGKTEAFF

v_gene: TRBV9
j_gene: TRBJ2-7
CDR3aa: CASSGDGSYEQYF

v_gene: TRBV19
j_gene: TRBJ1-5
CDR3aa: CASRKTGGSNQPQHF

v_gene: TRBV2
j_gene: TRBJ2-5
CDR3aa: CASSELARPTGQYF

v_gene: TRBV7-7
j_gene: TRBJ2-1
CDR3aa: CASSFSAGVFNEQFF

v_gene: TRBV10-3
j_gene: TRBJ1-2
CDR3aa: CAISEQLGYGYTF

v_gene: TRBV27
j_gene: TRBJ2-3
CDR3aa: CASSSLETVYTDTQYF

v_gene: TRBV6-5
j_gene: TRBJ2-1
CDR3aa: CASSYSTTSGVNEQFF

v_gene: TRBV18
j_gene: TRBJ2-7
CDR3aa: CASSPSDQPLYEQYF

v_gene: TRBV9
j_gene: TRBJ1-6
CDR3aa: CASGGSNSPLHF

v_gene: TRBV27
j_gene: TRBJ2-7
CDR3aa: CASSWLGRGRSSYEQYF

v_gene: TRBV7-2
j_gene: TRBJ1-2
CDR3aa: CASSPGGRGGYTF

v_gene: TRBV28
j_gene: TRBJ1-6
CDR3aa: CASRGTIPYNSPLHF

v_gene: TRBV11-1
j_gene: TRBJ1-1
CDR3aa: CASSSLTGQNTEAFF

v_gene: TRBV28
j_gene: TRBJ1-1
CDR3aa: CASSLLVMDPEAFF

v_gene: TRBV9
j_gene: TRBJ1-4
CDR3aa: CASSSSEKLFF

v_gene: TRBV9
j_gene: TRBJ2-7
CDR3aa: CASSVATGTAYEQYF

v_gene: TRBV6-1
j_gene: TRBJ1-1
CDR3aa: CASSPGQGNTEAFF

v_gene: TRBV7-9
j_gene: TRBJ2-7
CDR3aa: CASSLGVGGIRNEQYF

v_gene: TRBV5-5
j_gene: TRBJ2-2
CDR3aa: CASSFSWNGELFF

v_gene: TRBV5-1
j_gene: TRBJ1-5
CDR3aa: CASSLEGQANQPQHF

v_gene: TRBV28
j_gene: TRBJ2-1
CDR3aa: CASSFPQYRDSYNEQFF

v_gene: TRBV4-1
j_gene: TRBJ2-7
CDR3aa: CASSQGRSYEQYF

v_gene: TRBV29-1
j_gene: TRBJ2-2
CDR3aa: CSVVREGGAGELFF